Below, 7 T cell receptor beta chains from the same sample are listed, as sequenced in a study of PD-1 blockade in mismatch repair-deficient tumors. Using immunoSEQ multiplex PCR, the repertoire was profiled, and TCRdb retains in-frame clones only, with some absent. Here the sample spans about 79,000 clones, 65% to 85% being singletons. The starting material was peripheral blood, obtained 44 weeks after starting pembrolizumab. These receptors came from an adult with mismatch repair-deficient cancer.

This chain connects TRBV18 to TRBJ2-7; the D gene could be TRBD1 or TRBD2 (6 bases each). From germline, CDR1 is KGHSH and CDR2 LQKENI. This CDR3 is 14 amino acids long. V dropped 6 bases and J dropped 6 bases, with 18 bases sitting between them. The CDR3 DNA follows: TGTGCCAGCTCGCCCACTGGGGGGCGGGTCGAGCAGTACTTC. This encodes CASSPTGGRVEQYF.

CDR3 in DNA: TGCGCCAGCAGCCAAGATTGGTCTACTCAAGAGACCCAGTACTTC. This translates into CASSQDWSTQETQYF. This chain connects TRBV4-3 to TRBJ2-5; D remains unclear. The V gene's germline CDR1 is LGHNA and CDR2 YSLEER. This CDR3 is 15 amino acids long. Trimming took off 0 bases at V and 2 bases at J, with 10 bases between the two ends.

This clone has just one count. This chain joins TRBV11-2 and TRBJ1-2; no reliable D call. The germline V gene has CDR1 SGHAT and CDR2 FQNNGV. This CDR3 has 19 amino acids. Deletions cut 0 bases from V and 0 bases from J, with 20 bases between. As DNA, the CDR3 is TGTGCCAGCAGCTTAGAACAGTCCTACCTCCCCCTAGCTAACTATGGCTACACCTTC. Protein product: CASSLEQSYLPLANYGYTF.

The rearrangement links TRBV7-9 to TRBJ1-2; TRBD1 is a possible D gene (6 bases). The CDR3 contains 15 residues. V was pared by 5 bases and J by 4 bases, with 17 bases between. From germline, CDR1 is SEHNR and CDR2 FQNEAQ (reference sequence). The CDR3 DNA follows: TGTGCCAGCAGCGCCCGGGACAAACCCTCCTATGGCTACACCTTC. Amino acids: CASSARDKPSYGYTF. The variable domain in full, completed from reference TRBV7-9 and TRBJ1-2, reads DTGVSQNPRHKITKRGQNVTFRCDPISEHNRLYWYRQTLGQGPEFLTYFQNEAQLEKSRLLSDRFSAERPKGSFSTLEIQRTEQGDSAMYLCASSARDKPSYGYTFGSGTRLTVV.

The V gene is TRBV21-1, the J gene TRBJ2-5; the listed D gene, TRBD1, was not tested against the DNA. TRBV21-1 is a pseudogene locus. The CDR3 spans 19 residues. CDR3 DNA sequence: TGTGCCAGCAGCACAAAATGGGACAGGGGACGTTATGATTTGGAGACCCAGTACTTC. Its protein product is CASSTKWDRGRYDLETQYF.

The chain joins TRBV7-9 to TRBJ2-7, with D uncertain. This CDR3 is built from 11 residues. The germline CDR1 and CDR2 sequences are SEHNR and FQNEAQ (reference sequence). V dropped 1 base and J dropped 9 bases, with 7 bases sitting between them. CDR3 in amino acids: CASSLGVGQYF. The CDR3 coding sequence is TGTGCCAGCAGCTTAGGTGTCGGGCAGTACTTC.

The rearrangement joins TRBV10-2 to TRBJ2-7; D is perhaps TRBD2 (8 bases). The CDR3 has 15 amino acids. The V gene's germline CDR1 is WSHSY and CDR2 SAAADI. The germline V and J ends were trimmed by 3 bases and 6 bases, with 18 bases remaining between them. The CDR3 sequence: CASSEARGTRSEQYF. The CDR3 nucleotides are TGCGCCAGCAGTGAAGCCAGGGGGACTAGGTCCGAGCAGTACTTC.